Below, 10 T cell receptor beta chains from the same sample are listed, as sequenced in a study of T cell responses to AZD1222 COVID-19 vaccine. Profiled with immunoSEQ multiplex PCR; TCRdb holds only in-frame clones, not every one. The sample yields about 160,000 clones, 92% seen once. This sample comprised peripheral blood, obtained on day 0 of MenACWY control vaccination. All receptors come from an adult in good health.

This clone was observed once. V usage is TRBV9 and J usage is TRBJ2-3; 9 bases fit TRBD2. CDR3 length: 14 amino acids. Germline lookup yields CDR1 SGDLS and CDR2 YYNGEE. Trimming removed 0 bases from V and 9 bases from J; junction bases left unmatched: 5. CDR3 coding DNA: TGTGCCAGCAGCGTAGCTACGGCGGGAGGGACGCAGTATTTT. Encoded protein: CASSVATAGGTQYF.

The sample holds one count of this clone. CDR3 sequence (DNA): TGTGCCAGCAGCTTAGCGGGTGGGGCCACTGAAGCTTTCTTT. Its protein product is CASSLAGGATEAFF. V usage is TRBV11-3 and J usage is TRBJ1-1, with D possibly matching TRBD1 (5 bases). CDR1 and CDR2 (germline): SGHNT, YENEEA. This CDR3 has 14 residues. V lost 1 base and J 4 bases, leaving 10 bases between the germline ends.

A few counts support this clone. This sequence joins TRBV6-4 and TRBJ2-3, with D perhaps matching TRBD2 (6 bases). V gave up 3 bases and J gave up 2 bases, with 9 bases separating them. The CDR3 totals 14 residues. Germline V lookup: CDR1 MRHNA, CDR2 SNTAGT. CDR3 protein: CASSEGLPTDTQYF. As DNA, the CDR3 is TGTGCCAGCAGTGAGGGACTTCCCACAGATACGCAGTATTTT.

The chain has TRBV19 and TRBJ2-3; 13 nucleotides line up with TRBD2. Germline V CDR1 and CDR2: LNHDA, SQIVND (reference sequence). CDR3 size: 18 residues. After removal of 4 bases from V and 4 bases from J, the junction contained 11 bases not matched to a gene. CDR3 sequence reads: CASSNLGTSGTRADTQYF. Written as DNA, the CDR3 is TGTGCCAGTAGTAACCTAGGGACTAGCGGGACAAGGGCAGATACGCAGTATTTT.

The chain uses TRBV27 and TRBJ2-7; D perhaps matches TRBD1 (6 bases). The germline V and J ends were trimmed by 8 bases and 3 bases, with 17 bases remaining between them. The CDR3 runs to 14 residues. The germline CDR1 and CDR2 sequences are MNHEY and SMNVEV (reference sequence). The CDR3 sequence: CASGTPGQRYEQYF. CDR3 nucleotide sequence: TGTGCCAGCGGGACCCCGGGACAACGCTACGAGCAGTACTTC.

This chain uses TRBV7-2 with TRBJ2-7; the match to TRBD2 covers 9 bases. Per germline, CDR1 SGHTA and CDR2 FQGNSA. Losses at the gene ends were 1 base for V and 6 bases for J; bases not matched to a gene: 7. This CDR3 has 15 residues. CDR3 loop: CASSLGLAGPLEQYF. Written as DNA, the CDR3 is TGTGCCAGCAGCTTAGGGCTAGCGGGACCCCTCGAGCAGTACTTC.

The chain carries TRBV12-3 or TRBV12-4 and TRBJ1-1; a possible D gene is TRBD1 (6 bases). This CDR3 is 13 amino acids long. Trimming left V 6 bases short and J 5 bases short, with 13 bases between. In DNA form, the CDR3 reads TGTGCCAGCAGCGTAGGGGGACTGACTGAAGCTTTCTTT. It is translated as CASSVGGLTEAFF.

V gene TRBV19 combines with J gene TRBJ1-1; D not certain. CDR1 is LNHDA and CDR2 is SQIVND in the germline V gene (reference sequence). Trimming took off 8 bases at V and 2 bases at J, with 12 bases between the two ends. The length of the CDR3 is 13 residues. The CDR3 sequence: CASEVRANTEAFF. CDR3 DNA sequence: TGTGCCAGTGAGGTGAGAGCTAACACTGAAGCTTTCTTT.

This clone appeared a single time. This sequence joins TRBV29-1 and TRBJ2-7; D is unresolved. This CDR3 has 15 amino acids. Germline V gene data show CDR1 as SQVTM and CDR2 as ANQGSEA. V was clipped by 4 bases and J by 4 bases, with 20 bases between them. This CDR3 reads CSVVSWEGLGYEQYF. CDR3 DNA sequence: TGCAGCGTTGTATCTTGGGAAGGGCTGGGGTACGAGCAGTACTTC.

The CDR3 DNA reads as TGTGCCAGCAGCTTAACACGTACTCTGGCGGCTGAAGCTTTCTTT. This gives the protein CASSLTRTLAAEAFF. V usage is TRBV7-3 and J usage is TRBJ1-1; D unresolved. In germline, CDR1 is SGHTA, CDR2 FQGTGA. Trimming took off 0 bases at V and 6 bases at J, with 14 bases between the two ends. This CDR3 is built from 15 residues.